This TCR beta chain was profiled in a study of cytomegalovirus exposure and HLA in healthy donors. Study results and limitations: TCR beta V segments were, for the most part, productive about 87% or about 30% of the time in an earlier analysis. TRBV6-2, TRBV6-3 and other indistinguishable V segments were excluded. Highest at DRB1 and lowest at HLA-C, TCR association rates differed among HLA loci in a later analysis. Most observed TCR sequences were rare, whereas some public TCRs were detected in many donors.

Of note for this clone: Its specificity is not known.

PCR employed 60 Vbeta and 13 Jbeta primers. Assay used: immunoSEQ multiplex PCR; TCRdb lists only in-frame clones, some missing. The data hold some 62,000 clones, with about 89% observed a single time. CDR1 is MNHNS, CDR2 SASEGT, per germline. V lost 10 bases and J 4 bases, leaving 16 bases between the germline ends. This CDR3 has 13 amino acids. The TCR sequence derives from a young man in good health and CMV-seronegative. Sequences were obtained from PBMCs. V and J are TRBV6-1 and TRBJ1-1; a possible D gene is TRBD1 (6 bases). The DNA of the CDR3 is TGTGCCAATTCACACAGGGAAAGCACTGAAGCTTTCTTT. Protein product: CANSHRESTEAFF.